This entry features one T cell receptor (beta chain) sequence. There is no known antigen for this receptor. No base quality values were provided; no much bigger clone lies one nucleotide off. The data derive from a study of regulatory T cells in long-lasting Graves disease (dated by TCRdb to the early 2020s). Context from the whole study: Newly diagnosed Graves' disease patients had taken antithyroid drugs for less than 3 months. Persistent Graves' disease patients were compared with newly diagnosed Graves' disease patients by peripheral blood TCR sequencing and RNA sequencing. The study was conducted in China and was registered as a clinical trial. A total of about 35 samples underwent TCR sequencing, from 13 patients with persistent Graves' disease and some 20 patients with newly diagnosed Graves' disease. Broader findings and caveats from the paper: Sequencing and analysis were limited to the TCR beta chain. TRBV28, TRBJ1-2 and TRBJ2-5 were preferentially used in persistent disease, while TRBV20-1 and TRBJ2-1 were favored in newly diagnosed disease. The authors noted that the small sample size was a limitation that may lower accuracy. A larger number of public clonotypes was shared among persistent patients (2,741) than among newly diagnosed patients (about 990). Lower TCR Shannon entropy and fewer highly expanded clones were observed in persistent Graves' disease patients than in newly diagnosed patients, which suggested clonal expansion. The study examined only peripheral blood because the primary lesion, thyroid tissue, could not be accessed.

This sample's time point label indicates: newly diagnosed GD, antithyroid drugs for less than 3 months. For both TCR sequencing and RNA sequencing, RNA was extracted from PBMCs in TRIzol. Graves' disease was diagnosed according to American Thyroid Association guidelines. Recruitment of patients was carried out at an endocrinology department in Xi'an, China. Each patient gave about 10 milliliters of peripheral blood, collected in an EDTA anticoagulant tube. PBMCs were isolated by Ficoll Paque Plus density gradient separation without further T cell sorting. An Agilent 2100 Bioanalyzer and agarose gel were used to assess RNA quality, and a NanoDrop 2000 was used to measure RNA concentration. Libraries came from multiplex PCR. Data came from an Illumina HiSeq 4000. iRepertoire HTBI primers and Arm-PCR amplification of CDR3 regions were used to construct TCR beta libraries. Before sequencing, the PCR products underwent gel purification. The published analysis was carried out like this. Across samples, about 63 TRBV and around 15 TRBJ segments were identified and used for gene usage analysis of CDR3 amino acid clonotypes. Filtered high-quality paired reads were merged into contigs using COPE and FqMerger. BLAST was used to align contigs to the IMGT TRBV, TRBD and TRBJ reference genes, and CDR3 was defined following IMGT. Highly expanded clones were defined as clonotypes with a frequency above 0.1%. Repertoire diversity was measured by Shannon entropy, and V-J evenness by the Gini coefficient. A clonotype found in more than one individual was treated as public. Clones were called with MiXCR by TCRdb after fastp trimmed the public reads at Q25, and only in-frame beta chains were retained. Rows are combined by CDR3 protein, so each entry shows the most common genes and DNA. The V and J calls, along with clone size, are taken from TCRdb and not from the paper's own processing. For this sample there are about 440,000 distinct CDR3 sequences; roughly 15% appear just once. The biggest ten clones account for around a quarter of the sample.

The CDR3 measures 15 amino acids from cysteine to phenylalanine. Of the read, only the CDR3 DNA is kept; its 45 bases are in frame from base 1. V loses 2 bases of germline sequence and J loses 2 bases, and the interval between the two ends is 10 bases. CDR1 LGHDT and CDR2 YNNKEL were looked up in the germline V gene (reference sequence). These data were also reused for a study on T cells in Graves' hyperthyroidism and ophthalmopathy. The second study also describes: Stable Graves' hyperthyroidism was defined as the absence of progression to ophthalmopathy over 18 months of follow-up. Hyperthyroidism patients were newly diagnosed, with disease duration under 2 months, and aged 18 to 65 years. Exclusion was applied to patients with uncontrolled infections, other autoimmune diseases, pregnancy or lactation. Diagnoses were based on clinical symptoms, serum thyroxine and TRAb, thyroid ultrasound and orbital computed tomography. A first-round RT-PCR of the TCR CDR3 used the HTBI primer set with the Qiagen OneStep RT-PCR kit. Most expanded thyroid clonotypes (frequency above 0.001) were also detected in blood, a finding suggesting that blood repertoires may reflect thyroid immune responses. A 13 V-J signature model separated ophthalmopathy from stable hyperthyroidism, with 87.88% sensitivity and 81% to 82% specificity in cross-validation and 80%/75% in testing. During validation, the model predicted progression to ophthalmopathy a median of approximately six months ahead of onset, with approximately 70% sensitivity and about 72% specificity. A discovery cohort of around 98 patients, about 40 with Graves' ophthalmopathy and fewer than 65 with stable Graves' hyperthyroidism, was used to find distinguishing TCR V-J signatures. Prospective prediction of ophthalmopathy was tested in an independent validation cohort of under 20 hyperthyroidism patients and 17 patients who later progressed to ophthalmopathy. For training and testing, the 100 or so patients in the discovery cohort were randomly divided in a 7:3 ratio. In addition, the study compared T-cell repertoires in thyroid tissue and in blood from roughly 6 Graves' hyperthyroidism patients. After blood sampling, hyperthyroidism patients were treated with methimazole at a starting dose of 30 mg daily, and ophthalmopathy patients were treated with high-dose intravenous methylprednisolone. The libraries were constructed in a second round of multiplex PCR and then size-selected and purified. The libraries were sequenced on an Illumina HiSeq2000 using paired-end 100 bp reads. Raw data were processed with SOAPnuke, discarding reads with adapters, uncalled bases, mean Phred below 15, or no exact constant-primer or identifier match. COPE v1.2.5 was used to merge high-quality paired reads, and clonotypes were defined as unique nucleotide sequences. MiTCR v1.1 was used to align clonotypes to the IMGT TRBV, TRBD and TRBJ reference segments. The analysis included only V-J combinations with a frequency above 0.0001, which together covered 98% to 99.2% of the repertoires. The TCS score was defined as F50 (clonal expansion) divided by E x V (chaos), with BLOSUM62-based TCRdist calculated between CDR3 peptides within each V-J. Welch's t-statistics and random forest reduced roughly 500 V-J features to some 14, which were used in a naive Bayes classifier (R e1071). No statistical method was used to set the sample size in advance, and investigators knew the group allocation. The paper reports TCR Vbeta CDR3 sequencing of approximately 130 peripheral blood samples: some 44 ophthalmopathy, some 80 hyperthyroidism and around 17 progressor patients.

The input for sequencing was peripheral blood mononuclear cells (PBMCs), taken at new diagnosis, from a patient treated with antithyroid drugs. The origin of this receptor is a woman under 30 with Graves disease. Donor details come from another sample of the same person, matched by shared clones. The chain is encoded by TRBV3-1 joined to TRBJ1-3, with a tentative D gene TRBD1 over 5 matching bases. The nucleotide sequence is TGTGCCAGCAGCCAAAGCCCGGGGGCTGGAAACACCATATATTTT. The encoded protein is CASSQSPGAGNTIYF.